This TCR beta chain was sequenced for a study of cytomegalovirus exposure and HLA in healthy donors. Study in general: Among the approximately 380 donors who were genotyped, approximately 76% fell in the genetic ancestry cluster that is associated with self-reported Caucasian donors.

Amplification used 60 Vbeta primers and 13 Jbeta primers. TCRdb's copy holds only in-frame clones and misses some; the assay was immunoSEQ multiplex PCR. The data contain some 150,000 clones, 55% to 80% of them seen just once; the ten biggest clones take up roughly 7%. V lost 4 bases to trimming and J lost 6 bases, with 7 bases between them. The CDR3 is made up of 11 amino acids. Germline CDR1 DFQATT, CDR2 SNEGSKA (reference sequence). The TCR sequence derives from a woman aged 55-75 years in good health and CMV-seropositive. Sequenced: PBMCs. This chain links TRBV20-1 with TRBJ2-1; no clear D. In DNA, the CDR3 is TGCAGTGCTACGACGGGCAATGAGCAGTTCTTC. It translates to CSATTGNEQFF.